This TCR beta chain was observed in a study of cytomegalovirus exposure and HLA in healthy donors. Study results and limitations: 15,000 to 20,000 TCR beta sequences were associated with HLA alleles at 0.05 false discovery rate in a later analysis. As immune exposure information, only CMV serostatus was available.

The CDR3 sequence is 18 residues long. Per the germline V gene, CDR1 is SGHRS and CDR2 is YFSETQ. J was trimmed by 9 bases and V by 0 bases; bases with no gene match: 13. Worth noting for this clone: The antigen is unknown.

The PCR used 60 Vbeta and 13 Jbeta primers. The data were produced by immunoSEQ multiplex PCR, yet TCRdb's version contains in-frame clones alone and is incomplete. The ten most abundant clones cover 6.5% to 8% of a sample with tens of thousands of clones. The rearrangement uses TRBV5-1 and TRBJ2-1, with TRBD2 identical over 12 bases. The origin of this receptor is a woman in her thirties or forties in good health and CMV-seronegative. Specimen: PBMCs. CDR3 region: CASSLVGPGTSGFGEQFF. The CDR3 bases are TGCGCCAGCAGCTTGGTAGGCCCCGGGACTAGCGGGTTCGGTGAGCAGTTCTTC.